What follows is one T cell receptor (beta chain) and its context. The antigen is unknown. This sample was included in a study of cytomegalovirus exposure and HLA in healthy donors. Regarding the study as a whole: In vitro, three CMV-associated chains proved specific for CMV antigens. One later analysis, an examination of the 100 to 150 validation repertoires, found that first-cohort TCR clusters tended to co-occur in them. The study listed roughly 160 cytomegalovirus-associated TCR beta chains.

TCRdb's table, derived via immunoSEQ multiplex PCR, lists solely in-frame clones and lacks some. The sample lists about 160,000 clones, roughly 91% occurring once. The CDR3 consists of 16 residues. From germline, CDR1 is MNHEY and CDR2 SMNVEV (reference sequence). The V segment lost 5 bases and the J segment 8 bases; nucleotides outside the gene matches: 7. The sequencing input was PBMCs. This chain uses TRBV27 with TRBJ2-1, with 15 bases matching TRBD2. The source is a woman between 18 and 30 years old in good health and CMV-seropositive. CDR3 coding DNA: TGTGCCAGCAGTAAGGGACTAGCGGGAGGTGGGGATGAGCAGTTCTTC. Encoded protein: CASSKGLAGGGDEQFF.